The T cell receptor beta chain described here comes from a study of blood T cell repertoires in COVID-19. This CDR3 region has 13 residues. V was clipped by 5 bases and J by 7 bases; unmatched bases: 3. Germline lookup yields CDR1 SGDLS and CDR2 YYNGEE. Repertoires were generated with immunoSEQ multiplex PCR, while TCRdb's copy carries only in-frame clones and drops some. This sample has about 110,000 clones, with roughly four fifths found just once. The sequencing sample was made of peripheral blood. This sequence joins TRBV9 and TRBJ2-1, with TRBD2 matching 10 bases. This TCR came from a woman aged 55-69 years with acute or convalescent COVID-19. The CDR3 loop reads CASRASGGNEQFF. CDR3 in DNA: TGTGCCAGCAGGGCTAGCGGGGGTAATGAGCAGTTCTTC.